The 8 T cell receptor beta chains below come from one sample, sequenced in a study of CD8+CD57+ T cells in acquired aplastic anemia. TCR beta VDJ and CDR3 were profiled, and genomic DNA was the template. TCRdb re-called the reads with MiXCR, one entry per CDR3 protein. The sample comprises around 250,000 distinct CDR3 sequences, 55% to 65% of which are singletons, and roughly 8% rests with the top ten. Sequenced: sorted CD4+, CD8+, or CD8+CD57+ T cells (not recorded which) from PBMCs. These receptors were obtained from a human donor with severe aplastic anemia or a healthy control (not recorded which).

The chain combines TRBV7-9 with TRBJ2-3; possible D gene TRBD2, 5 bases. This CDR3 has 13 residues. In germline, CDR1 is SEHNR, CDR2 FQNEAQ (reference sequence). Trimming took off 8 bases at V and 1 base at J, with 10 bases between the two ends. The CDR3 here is CASQAGGTDTQYF. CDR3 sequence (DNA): TGTGCCAGCCAGGCCGGGGGCACAGATACGCAGTATTTT. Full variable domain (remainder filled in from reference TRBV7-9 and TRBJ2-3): DTGVSQNPRHKITKRGQNVTFRCDPISEHNRLYWYRQTLGQGPEFLTYFQNEAQLEKSRLLSDRFSAERPKGSFSTLEIQRTEQGDSAMYLCASQAGGTDTQYFGPGTRLTVL.

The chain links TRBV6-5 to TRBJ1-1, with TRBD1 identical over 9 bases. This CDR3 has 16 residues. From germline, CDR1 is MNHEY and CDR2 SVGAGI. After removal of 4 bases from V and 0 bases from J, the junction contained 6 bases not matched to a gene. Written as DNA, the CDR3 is TGTGCCAGCAGTTCTTTGACAGGGGGAGTGAACACTGAAGCTTTCTTT. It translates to CASSSLTGGVNTEAFF.

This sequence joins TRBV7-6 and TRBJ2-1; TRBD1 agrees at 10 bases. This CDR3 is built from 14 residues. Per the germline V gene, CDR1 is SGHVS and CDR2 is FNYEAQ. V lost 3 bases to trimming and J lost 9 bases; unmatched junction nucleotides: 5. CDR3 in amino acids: CASSFGQGGGEQFF. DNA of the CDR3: TGTGCCAGCAGCTTCGGACAGGGGGGTGGTGAGCAGTTCTTC.

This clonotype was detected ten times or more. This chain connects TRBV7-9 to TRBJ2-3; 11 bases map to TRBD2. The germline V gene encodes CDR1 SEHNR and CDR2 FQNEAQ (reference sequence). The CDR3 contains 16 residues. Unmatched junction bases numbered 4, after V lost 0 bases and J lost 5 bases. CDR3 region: CASSLALAGVLDTQYF. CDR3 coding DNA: TGTGCCAGCAGCTTAGCACTAGCGGGGGTCTTAGATACGCAGTATTTT.

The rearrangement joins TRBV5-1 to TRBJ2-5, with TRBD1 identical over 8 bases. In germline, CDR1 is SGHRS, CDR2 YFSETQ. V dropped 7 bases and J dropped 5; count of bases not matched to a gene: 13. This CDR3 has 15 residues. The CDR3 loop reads CASCQDRVGRETQYF. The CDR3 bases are TGCGCCAGCTGCCAGGACAGGGTTGGAAGGGAGACCCAGTACTTC.

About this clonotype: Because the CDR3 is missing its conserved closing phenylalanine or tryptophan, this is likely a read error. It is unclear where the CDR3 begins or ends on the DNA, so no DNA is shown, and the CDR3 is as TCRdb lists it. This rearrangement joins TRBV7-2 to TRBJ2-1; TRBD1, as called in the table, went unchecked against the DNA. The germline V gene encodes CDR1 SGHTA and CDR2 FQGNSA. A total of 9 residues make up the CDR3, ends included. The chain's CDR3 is CASSLVVDR.

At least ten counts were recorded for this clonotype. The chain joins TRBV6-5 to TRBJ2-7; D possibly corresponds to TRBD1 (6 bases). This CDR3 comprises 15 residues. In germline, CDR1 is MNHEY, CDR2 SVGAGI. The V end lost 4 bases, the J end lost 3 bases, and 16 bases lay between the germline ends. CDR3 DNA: TGTGCCAGCAGTTTACAGGGTGAGGTTGTCTACGAGCAGTACTTC. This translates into CASSLQGEVVYEQYF.

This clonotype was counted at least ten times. The CDR3 sequence is CASSLGTGQSPLHF. CDR3 sequence (DNA): TGTGCCAGCAGCTTAGGGACAGGGCAATCACCCCTCCACTTT. The chain recombines TRBV7-8 with TRBJ1-6, with 8 bases identical to TRBD1. The J segment lost 10 bases and the V segment lost 1 base, leaving 3 bases of the junction unmatched. Germline CDR1 SGHVS, CDR2 FQNEAQ. CDR3 length: 14 residues.